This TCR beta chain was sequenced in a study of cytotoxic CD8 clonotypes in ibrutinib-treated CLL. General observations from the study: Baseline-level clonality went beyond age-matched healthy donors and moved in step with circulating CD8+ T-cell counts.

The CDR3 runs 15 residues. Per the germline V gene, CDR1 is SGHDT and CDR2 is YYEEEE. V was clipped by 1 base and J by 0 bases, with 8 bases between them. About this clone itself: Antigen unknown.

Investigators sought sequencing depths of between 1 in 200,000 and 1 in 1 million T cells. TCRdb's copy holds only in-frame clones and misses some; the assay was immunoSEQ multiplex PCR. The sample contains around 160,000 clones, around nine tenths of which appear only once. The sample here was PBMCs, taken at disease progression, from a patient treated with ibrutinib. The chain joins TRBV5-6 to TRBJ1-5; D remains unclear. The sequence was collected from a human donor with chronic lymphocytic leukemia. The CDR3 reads CASSLTGYSNQPQHF. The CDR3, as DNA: TGTGCCAGCAGCTTGACGGGTTATAGCAATCAGCCCCAGCATTTT.